This record looks at one T cell receptor (beta chain) sequence and its context. As yet, its antigen is unknown. This entry is derived from a study of vaccination effects on CD4 cells after COVID-19. CDR3 length: 16 amino acids. Trimming removed 4 bases at V and 3 bases at J, with 17 bases between. CDR1 is SGHKS, CDR2 YYEKEE, per germline (reference sequence). Ahead of sequencing, the ViraFEST assay grew antigen-specific CD4+ T cells using viral peptide pools. Subsequent to roughly 9 days of culture, CD4+ T cells were isolated. Either the mRNA-1273 or the BNT162b2 vaccine was given to participants as two doses. Profiled with immunoSEQ multiplex PCR; TCRdb holds only in-frame clones, not every one. The sample yields tens of thousands of clones, 80% to 85% seen once.

The chain couples TRBV5-5 to TRBJ2-1; D uncertain. This TCR was sampled from a human donor who received a COVID-19 vaccine. Some clones in this sample may be carry-over from other donors' samples. Sequencing was performed on CD4+ T cells from PBMCs cultured with SARS-CoV-2 spike peptides, taken after COVID-19 vaccination. CDR3 in amino acids: CASSVEGSNFYNEQFF. For the CDR3, the DNA is TGTGCCAGCAGCGTGGAAGGGTCGAATTTCTACAATGAGCAGTTCTTC.